Presented here are 20 T cell receptor beta chains from one specimen sequenced in a study of T-cell reconstitution after alpha-beta-depleted transplantation in children. Unique molecular identifiers were used to barcode this TCRbeta library. Each CDR3 protein is one row after TCRdb ran MiXCR on the PCR reads. Found here are 250,000 to 400,000 distinct CDR3 sequences, roughly 21% of them singletons; the top ten hold 9.5% to 12%. Sample: PBMCs, mostly from graft donor cells, taken 180 days after TCRalphabeta/CD19-depleted stem cell transplant. These receptors were obtained from a male patient under 18 who had a stem cell transplant for acute lymphoblastic leukemia, so the T cells may come from the graft donor.

This clonotype occurred a few times. The chain is built from TRBV9 and TRBJ1-1; D gene ambiguous. The V and J ends lost 1 base and 6 bases respectively, with 16 bases between them. This CDR3 has 15 residues. Germline lookup yields CDR1 SGDLS and CDR2 YYNGEE. The CDR3 DNA follows: TGTGCCAGCAGCGTAAGCGACGGTATTAACCCTGAAGCTTTCTTT. Its translation is CASSVSDGINPEAFF.

V gene TRBV6-1 combines with J gene TRBJ2-1, with a possible D match to TRBD1 (5 bases). V lost 6 bases and J lost 5, with 20 bases in between. Germline V gives CDR1 MNHNS, CDR2 SASEGT. CDR3 length: 16 residues. For the CDR3, the DNA is TGTGCCAGCAGGCCCGTTGGCAGGGATGTAAACAATGAGCAGTTCTTC. Protein: CASRPVGRDVNNEQFF.

About this clonotype itself: The junction differs from germline at one of its ends, possibly a read error. This chain links TRBV15 with TRBJ1-3; 7 bases line up with TRBD1. Germline V CDR1 and CDR2: LNHNV, YYDKDF (reference sequence). There are 15 residues in the CDR3. CDR3 DNA: TGTACCACCAGCAGCGACAGGGATTCCGGAAACACCATATATTTT. The encoded protein is CTTSSDRDSGNTIYF.

The V call is TRBV18, the J call TRBJ1-5, with 9 bases lining up with TRBD1. Germline loops: CDR1 KGHSH, CDR2 LQKENI. This CDR3 contains 15 residues. The V and J ends lost 1 base and 6 bases, in that order; junction bases with no gene match: 4. Here the CDR3 DNA reads TGTGCCAGCTCACCACAGGGACAGGGTACTCAGCCCCAGCATTTT. It yields the protein CASSPQGQGTQPQHF.

The chain combines TRBV7-8 with TRBJ2-5; 8 bases line up with TRBD2. In germline, CDR1 is SGHVS, CDR2 FQNEAQ. The V segment lost 5 bases and the J segment 4 bases; nucleotides outside the gene matches: 9. This CDR3 comprises 15 residues. CDR3 sequence reads: CASSRWREEGETQYF. CDR3 coding DNA: TGTGCCAGCAGCCGTTGGCGGGAGGAAGGAGAGACCCAGTACTTC.

This clonotype was picked up a small number of times. The chain has TRBV12-3 or TRBV12-4 and TRBJ2-2, with TRBD2 matching over 12 bases. The CDR3 loop spans 15 amino acids. V shed 7 bases and J 5 bases; nucleotides not matched to a gene: 5. CDR3 DNA sequence: TGTGCCAGCATTATCCTAGCGGGAGGGACCGGGGAGCTGTTTTTT. Protein product: CASIILAGGTGELFF.

Comments on this clonotype: The junction departs from germline at one end; a sequencing error may be responsible. The gene calls are TRBV7-9 and TRBJ2-1, with D tentatively TRBD2 (5 bases). The CDR3 is 14 residues long. CDR1 is SEHNR, CDR2 FQNEAQ, per germline (reference sequence). As DNA, the CDR3 is TGTGCCAGCGGCTTCGGGCTCGCCGCGGGTGAGCAGTTCTTC. It specifies CASGFGLAAGEQFF.

The chain couples TRBV7-8 to TRBJ1-4, with D uncertain. Germline CDR1 and CDR2: SGHVS and FQNEAQ. Trimming took 4 bases from V and 3 from J, leaving 18 bases between them. This CDR3 has 17 residues. Written as DNA, the CDR3 is TGTGCCAGCAGCTCATACCAATACGGGGTTTCTAATGAAAAACTGTTTTTT. The encoded protein is CASSSYQYGVSNEKLFF.

The chain employs TRBV5-6 and TRBJ2-5; D possibly corresponds to TRBD2 (5 bases). With 4 bases removed from V and 5 bases from J, the gap between germline ends came to 18 bases. Germline V gives CDR1 SGHDT, CDR2 YYEEEE. This CDR3 is 15 amino acids long. The CDR3 loop is CASSLVRGWEETQYF. As DNA, the CDR3 is TGTGCCAGCAGCCTAGTCCGAGGTTGGGAGGAGACCCAGTACTTC.

This clonotype was picked up a small number of times. The V call is TRBV5-5, the J call TRBJ2-2; D is ambiguous. CDR1 is SGHKS, CDR2 YYEKEE, per germline (reference sequence). Trimming shortened V by 1 base and J by 3 bases, and 10 bases separated the two germline ends. This CDR3 region has 15 residues. The CDR3 DNA sequence: TGTGCCAGCAGCTTGATCCCAGGATACACCGGGGAGCTGTTTTTT. This codes for CASSLIPGYTGELFF.

In this sample, this clonotype turned up a few times. The chain's CDR3 is CASSFSRTGAGDTEAFF. The CDR3 DNA reads as TGTGCCAGCAGTTTTTCGAGGACAGGGGCGGGTGACACTGAAGCTTTCTTT. The rearrangement links TRBV12-3 or TRBV12-4 to TRBJ1-1; 9 positions agree with TRBD1. There are 17 residues in the CDR3. V trimming: 3 bases; J trimming: 3 bases; junction bases outside the gene matches: 11.

This clonotype was seen more than once but under ten times. This sequence joins TRBV6-5 and TRBJ2-6, with 10 bases identical to TRBD1. CDR1 MNHEY and CDR2 SVGAGI come from the germline V gene. J gave up 0 bases and V 2 bases, and 7 bases lay outside the gene matches. This CDR3 contains 19 residues. The CDR3 is CASSYSYGQGDSGANVLTF. Here the CDR3 DNA reads TGTGCCAGCAGTTACAGCTATGGACAGGGGGACTCTGGGGCCAACGTCCTGACTTTC.

This clonotype was seen more than once but under ten times. The J gene is TRBJ2-3, the V gene TRBV29-1; D not certain. V gave up 3 bases and J gave up 6 bases, with 16 bases separating them. The CDR3 length is 14 residues. Germline CDR1 reads SQVTM; CDR2 reads ANQGSEA. The CDR3 DNA follows: TGCAGCGTTGATATGGAGTCGAGAAGCGATACGCAGTATTTT. It encodes CSVDMESRSDTQYF.

The chain employs TRBV7-7 and TRBJ2-5, with TRBD1 matching over 9 bases. Germline V lookup: CDR1 SSHAT, CDR2 FNYEAQ (reference sequence). This CDR3 contains 16 residues. With V trimmed by 1 base and J by 5 bases, 8 bases remained unmatched. DNA of the CDR3: TGTGCCAGCAGCTTAGGGACAGGGGCGCGTCAGGAGACCCAGTACTTC. Translated, it gives CASSLGTGARQETQYF.

The J gene is TRBJ2-7, the V gene TRBV28; 9 bases are a match to TRBD2. The CDR3 contains 15 residues. Germline assignment: CDR1 MDHEN and CDR2 SYDVKM. V dropped 5 bases and J dropped 2; count of bases not matched to a gene: 7. CDR3 bases: TGTGCCAGCAGTCCGGGACTAGCCCAAACCTACGAGCAGTACTTC. Protein: CASSPGLAQTYEQYF. The full variable domain, completed using reference TRBV28 and TRBJ2-7, is DVKVTQSSRYLVKRTGEKVFLECVQDMDHENMFWYRQDPGLGLRLIYFSYDVKMKEKGDIPEGYSVSREKKERFSLILESASTNQTSMYLCASSPGLAQTYEQYFGPGTRLTVT.

This chain connects TRBV7-9 to TRBJ2-7; the match to TRBD1 covers 9 bases. Trimming took 5 bases from V and 4 from J; bases not matched to a gene: 6. From germline, CDR1 is SEHNR and CDR2 FQNEAQ (reference sequence). CDR3 length equals 14 residues. The CDR3 region is CASSHGQGRYEQYF. The CDR3 nucleotides read TGTGCCAGCAGCCACGGACAGGGGAGGTACGAGCAGTACTTC.

This clonotype was recorded a few times. The chain couples TRBV7-2 to TRBJ2-7; the match to TRBD2 covers 12 bases. The CDR3 runs 16 residues. In germline, CDR1 is SGHTA, CDR2 FQGNSA. V was pared by 2 bases and J by 7 bases, with 9 bases of the junction left unmatched. The CDR3 DNA sequence: TGTGCCAGCAGCTTACTAGCGGGAGGGCCAAGGGAAGAGCAGTACTTC. Its protein is CASSLLAGGPREEQYF.

This rearrangement joins TRBV5-4 to TRBJ2-3, with 7 bases identical to TRBD2. This CDR3 is built from 14 residues. The germline gives CDR1 SGHNT, CDR2 YYREEE (reference sequence). V lost 3 bases, J lost 5 bases, and 6 bases stayed unmatched. CDR3 sequence reads: CASSCAVAGDTQYF. DNA for the CDR3: TGTGCCAGCAGCTGCGCGGTAGCGGGAGATACGCAGTATTTT.

There are a few counts of this clonotype. Here the CDR3 omits its conserved ending phenylalanine or tryptophan, so a read error is the likely source. The limits of the CDR3 on the DNA are not certain, so only TCRdb's listed CDR3 is given. The CDR3 sequence is CRGGWGAL. J is TRBJ2-1 and V is TRBV20-1; the D call of TRBD1 is as the table states it, not checked on the DNA. Counting both end residues, the CDR3 totals 8 amino acids. Germline V gene sequence: CDR1 DFQATT, CDR2 SNEGSKA (reference sequence).

V is TRBV6-5 and J is TRBJ2-7, with 8 positions matching TRBD1. Trimming took 4 bases from V and 2 from J; bases not matched to a gene: 10. The CDR3 sequence is 16 residues long. Germline loops: CDR1 MNHEY, CDR2 SVGAGI. CDR3 DNA: TGTGCCAGCAGTTCGTCTGGGACAGGCCTAGCCTACGAGCAGTACTTC. It is translated as CASSSSGTGLAYEQYF.